This TCR beta chain was sequenced for a study of T cell changes during pregnancy in multiple sclerosis. The CDR3 totals 15 residues. Germline CDR1 and CDR2: MNHNS and SASEGT. V lost 6 bases, J lost 1 base, and 8 bases stayed unmatched. Here immunoSEQ multiplex PCR was the method, and the copy in TCRdb shows in-frame clones only, minus some. This table holds tens of thousands of clones, under 95% found once. This TCR derives from a female donor in good health, enrolled as a control in a pregnancy study. This chain links TRBV6-1 with TRBJ1-2; 7 positions agree with TRBD1. The sequencing here drew on CD4+ T cells from peripheral blood mononuclear cells, taken in the second trimester of pregnancy. CDR3 sequence reads: CASRAGGSFNYGYTF. The CDR3 DNA is TGTGCCAGCAGAGCAGGGGGTTCGTTTAACTATGGCTACACCTTC.